There are a few counts of the clone carrying this T cell receptor (beta chain). Its cognate antigen is unknown. The authors reverse transcribed all of the isolated RNA, so sequencing captured expressed TCRB transcripts. The method was immunoSEQ multiplex PCR; TCRdb's version includes in-frame clones alone and lacks a portion of them. The table shows 620,000 or so clones, with 15% to 19% occurring only once. The record originates from a study of beta chain features in type 1 diabetes. Every donor had blood drawn once into heparin, roughly 0.11 L on average. Each sorted fraction was over 95% pure. Germline CDR1 and CDR2: ENHRY and SYGVKD. The V end lost 6 bases, the J end lost 5 bases, and 22 bases lay between the germline ends. There are 16 residues in the CDR3. Study findings and constraints: With patients and controls alike, PCR might favor shorter templates to an equal degree.

Sequenced sample: naive CD4+ T cells from blood. The receptor was isolated from a man between 18 and 29 years old in good health. V gene TRBV10-3 combines with J gene TRBJ2-5, with a possible D match to TRBD1 (6 bases). CDR3 DNA sequence: TGTGCCATCAGCCCCACCTCGTCACTACAGGGTGAGACCCAGTACTTC. Amino acids: CAISPTSSLQGETQYF.